This T cell receptor beta chain was documented in a study of blood T cell repertoires in COVID-19. Per germline, CDR1 LNHDA and CDR2 SQIVND (reference sequence). There are 13 residues in the CDR3. V was trimmed by 7 bases and J by 4 bases, leaving 12 bases between them. This clone was observed once. Here immunoSEQ multiplex PCR was the method, and the copy in TCRdb shows in-frame clones only, minus some. The table has 250,000 to 350,000 clones, 92% seen once. Sequenced sample: PBMCs or T cells enriched from blood (not recorded which). The V call is TRBV19, the J call TRBJ2-3, with D hard to call. The sequence was obtained from a woman younger than 45 who had recovered from COVID-19. CDR3 sequence (DNA): TGTGCCAGTACCTCACGCCGGGCAGATACGCAGTATTTT. It is translated as CASTSRRADTQYF.